Given below is one T cell receptor (beta chain) in context. Germline lookup yields CDR1 SNHLY and CDR2 FYNNEI. Trimming cost V 1 base and J 8 bases, with 8 bases left between them. The CDR3 covers 13 residues. The sample belongs to a study of T cells in Graves' hyperthyroidism and ophthalmopathy. The CDR3 regions of TCR beta were amplified from RNA transcripts. First-round RT-PCR with HTBI primers amplified the TCR CDR3 region. TCRdb ran MiXCR on the multiplex PCR reads and lists one entry per CDR3 protein. The data show 450,000 to 700,000 distinct CDR3 sequences, 40% to 55% seen once. The sample taken for sequencing was peripheral blood or thyroid tissue (not recorded which). This clonotype originated in an adult woman with Graves' disease, either hyperthyroidism or ophthalmopathy (not recorded which). The chain couples TRBV2 to TRBJ1-4, with D unclear. CDR3 nucleotides: TGTGCCAGCAGTGAAGGGGAGGTAGAAAAACTGTTTTTT. This encodes CASSEGEVEKLFF.